The source of this T cell receptor beta chain is a study of CD8+ T cells in alopecia areata. Per germline, CDR1 ENHRY and CDR2 SYGVKD. The CDR3 totals 13 residues. V trimming: 5 bases; J trimming: 6 bases; junction bases outside the gene matches: 4. General study findings and limits: Mice showed clearer TCR sharing than patients did, a gap that was possibly HLA-related. Especially in alopecia totalis/universalis, lesional scalp showed greater clonality than normal scalp did.

In the case of this clone: As yet, its antigen is unknown.

Extraction and reverse transcription of RNA yielded cDNA as the sequencing template. The protocol was immunoSEQ multiplex PCR, while the TCRdb copy is restricted to in-frame clones and leaves out a portion. The table includes about 150,000 clones, less than 75% detected once. Sequenced: CD8+ T cells sorted from blood. The sequence was collected from a human donor in good health. V usage is TRBV10-3 and J usage is TRBJ2-1; 7 bases match TRBD2. The chain's CDR3 is CAISSGLSNEQFF. The CDR3 DNA reads as TGTGCCATCAGTTCGGGACTATCCAATGAGCAGTTCTTC.